This passage covers 5 T cell receptor beta chains from one sample sequenced in a study of blood T cells in healthy people across ages. Sample-barcoded 5' priming and a J-beta primer mix drove a second PCR of roughly 6 to 12 cycles. TCRdb fed the 5' RACE reads into MiXCR, producing one record per CDR3 protein. The table shows roughly 1,800,000 distinct CDR3 sequences, with around half occurring only once. What was sequenced was blood. These receptors all stem from a woman aged 40 to 50 in good health.

This sequence joins TRBV4-3 and TRBJ1-2; a possible D gene is TRBD1 (6 bases). CDR1 is LGHNA, CDR2 YSLEER, per germline. This CDR3 has 15 amino acids. V was pared by 1 base and J by 4 bases, with 13 bases between. The CDR3 DNA reads TGCGCCAGCAGCCAAGCCATGGGGGGCGTCTATGGCTACACCTTC. It is translated as CASSQAMGGVYGYTF.

The chain employs TRBV6-2 or TRBV6-3 and TRBJ2-3; D is perhaps TRBD1 (6 bases). CDR3 size: 17 residues. The V gene's germline CDR1 is MNHEY and CDR2 SVGEGT. V was clipped by 4 bases and J by 3 bases, with 20 bases between them. This CDR3 is CASSCLGTPKVTDTQYF. In DNA, the CDR3 is TGTGCCAGCAGTTGCCTCGGGACACCGAAAGTAACAGATACGCAGTATTTT.

The J gene is TRBJ2-7, the V gene TRBV7-8, with D maybe TRBD2 (6 bases). The CDR3 is made up of 15 amino acids. Germline CDR1 SGHVS, CDR2 FQNEAQ. The V end lost 2 bases, the J end lost 0 bases, and 11 bases lay between the germline ends. As DNA, the CDR3 is TGTGCCAGCAGCTTACGGGAGATCCCCTCCTACGAGCAGTACTTC. It specifies CASSLREIPSYEQYF.

The chain joins TRBV4-1 to TRBJ2-3; 8 nucleotides agree with TRBD1. The germline V gene encodes CDR1 MGHRA and CDR2 YSYEKL. The CDR3 runs to 14 residues. With 2 bases clipped from V and 7 bases from J, the junction kept 5 bases outside the gene matches. The CDR3 bases are TGCGCCAGCAGCCAACCGACAGGGGTAAATACGCAGTATTTT. It is translated as CASSQPTGVNTQYF.

The chain links TRBV6-2 or TRBV6-3 to TRBJ2-5; D remains unclear. Germline loops: CDR1 MNHEY, CDR2 SVGEGT. The CDR3 is made up of 17 amino acids. V dropped 0 bases and J dropped 4 bases, with 18 bases sitting between them. The CDR3 DNA sequence: TGTGCCAGCAGTTACTCGATTAAGCAGGCCGACCCAGAGACCCAGTACTTC. Protein product: CASSYSIKQADPETQYF.